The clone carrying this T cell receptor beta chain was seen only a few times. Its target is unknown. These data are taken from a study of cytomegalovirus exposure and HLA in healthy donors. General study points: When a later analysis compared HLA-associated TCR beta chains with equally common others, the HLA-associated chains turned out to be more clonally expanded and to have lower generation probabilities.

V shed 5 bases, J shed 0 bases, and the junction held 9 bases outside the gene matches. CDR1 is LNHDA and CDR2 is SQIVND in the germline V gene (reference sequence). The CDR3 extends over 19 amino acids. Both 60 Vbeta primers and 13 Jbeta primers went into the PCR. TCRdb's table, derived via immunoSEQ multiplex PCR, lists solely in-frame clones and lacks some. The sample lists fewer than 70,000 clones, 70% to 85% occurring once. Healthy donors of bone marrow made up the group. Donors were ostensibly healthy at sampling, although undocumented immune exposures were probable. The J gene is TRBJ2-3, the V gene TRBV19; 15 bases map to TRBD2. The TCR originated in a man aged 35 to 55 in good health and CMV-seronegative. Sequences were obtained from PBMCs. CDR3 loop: CASSPPGTSGGPSTDTQYF. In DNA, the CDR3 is TGTGCCAGTAGTCCACCCGGGACTAGCGGGGGGCCGAGCACAGATACGCAGTATTTT.